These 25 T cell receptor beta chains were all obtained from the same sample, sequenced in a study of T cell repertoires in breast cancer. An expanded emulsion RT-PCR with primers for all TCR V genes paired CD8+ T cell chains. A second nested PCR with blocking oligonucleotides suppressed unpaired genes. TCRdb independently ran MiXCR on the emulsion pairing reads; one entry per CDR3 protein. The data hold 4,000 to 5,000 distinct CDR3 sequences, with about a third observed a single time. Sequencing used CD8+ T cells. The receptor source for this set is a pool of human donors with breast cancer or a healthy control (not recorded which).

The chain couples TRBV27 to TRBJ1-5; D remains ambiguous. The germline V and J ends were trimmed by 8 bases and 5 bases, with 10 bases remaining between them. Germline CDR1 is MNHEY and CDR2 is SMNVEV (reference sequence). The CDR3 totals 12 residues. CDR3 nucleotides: TGTGCCAGCCCGACGGGCGATCAGCCCCAGCATTTT. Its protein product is CASPTGDQPQHF.

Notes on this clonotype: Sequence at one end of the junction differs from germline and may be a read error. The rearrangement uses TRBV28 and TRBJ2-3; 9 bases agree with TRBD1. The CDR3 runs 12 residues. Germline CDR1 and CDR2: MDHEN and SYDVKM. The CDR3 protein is CASSLGDRARHF. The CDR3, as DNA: TGTGCCAGCAGTTTAGGGGACAGGGCAAGGCATTTT.

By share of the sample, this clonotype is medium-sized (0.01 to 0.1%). For the CDR3, the DNA is TGCAGTGCTAGAGAACGTTCCAACTATGGCTACACCTTC. It translates to CSARERSNYGYTF. The chain uses TRBV20-1 and TRBJ1-2; D uncertain. Looked up from germline, CDR1 is DFQATT and CDR2 is SNEGSKA (reference sequence). The CDR3 spans 13 residues. Trimming pared 0 bases from V and 2 bases from J, leaving 7 bases between.

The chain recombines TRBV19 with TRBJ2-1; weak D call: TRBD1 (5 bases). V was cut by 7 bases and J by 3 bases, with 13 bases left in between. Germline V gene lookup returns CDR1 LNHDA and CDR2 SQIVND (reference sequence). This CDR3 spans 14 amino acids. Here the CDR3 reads CASTPTEDYNEQFF. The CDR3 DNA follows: TGTGCCAGTACCCCGACAGAGGACTACAATGAGCAGTTCTTC.

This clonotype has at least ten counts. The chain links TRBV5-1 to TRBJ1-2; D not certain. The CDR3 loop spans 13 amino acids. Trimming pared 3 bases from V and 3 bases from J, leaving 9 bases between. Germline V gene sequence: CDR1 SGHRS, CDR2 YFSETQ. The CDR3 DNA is TGCGCCAGCAGCTCCCCGTATTACTATGGCTACACCTTC. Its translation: CASSSPYYYGYTF.

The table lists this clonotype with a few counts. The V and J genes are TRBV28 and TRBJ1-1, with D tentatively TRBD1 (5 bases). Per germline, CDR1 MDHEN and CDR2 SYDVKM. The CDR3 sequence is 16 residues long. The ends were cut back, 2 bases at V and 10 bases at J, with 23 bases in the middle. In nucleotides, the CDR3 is TGTGCCAGCAGTTTAAGCGGGCGGGGCAAGGCCGTGGGAGCTTTCTTT. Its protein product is CASSLSGRGKAVGAFF.

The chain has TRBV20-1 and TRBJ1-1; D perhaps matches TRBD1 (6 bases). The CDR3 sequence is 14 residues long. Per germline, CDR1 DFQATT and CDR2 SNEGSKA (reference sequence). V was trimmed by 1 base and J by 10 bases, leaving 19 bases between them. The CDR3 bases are TGCAGTGCTAGAGGCGATGGGGGGCAGGAGGGAGCTTTCTTT. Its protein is CSARGDGGQEGAFF.

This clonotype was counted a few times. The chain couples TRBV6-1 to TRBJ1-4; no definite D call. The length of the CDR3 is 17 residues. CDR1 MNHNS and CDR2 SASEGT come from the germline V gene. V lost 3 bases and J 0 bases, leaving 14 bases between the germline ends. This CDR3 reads CASSDRARIATNEKLFF. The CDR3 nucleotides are TGTGCCAGCAGTGATCGGGCTCGGATCGCAACTAATGAAAAACTGTTTTTT.

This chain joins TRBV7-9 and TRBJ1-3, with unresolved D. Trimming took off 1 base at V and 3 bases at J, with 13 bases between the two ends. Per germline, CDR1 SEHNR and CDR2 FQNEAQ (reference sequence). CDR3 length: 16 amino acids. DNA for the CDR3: TGTGCCAGCAGCTTAGGGGCAGTCGACGGTGGAAACACCATATATTTT. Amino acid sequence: CASSLGAVDGGNTIYF.

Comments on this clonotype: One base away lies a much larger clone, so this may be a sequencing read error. The CDR3 region is CATSEGGGGIKTQSF. The CDR3 coding sequence is TGTGCCACCAGTGAGGGGGGGGGGGGCATAAAGACCCAGTCCTTC. The rearrangement joins TRBV24-1 to TRBJ2-5, with D possibly TRBD2 on 7 matching bases. The germline V gene encodes CDR1 KGHDR and CDR2 SFDVKD. CDR3 size: 15 residues.

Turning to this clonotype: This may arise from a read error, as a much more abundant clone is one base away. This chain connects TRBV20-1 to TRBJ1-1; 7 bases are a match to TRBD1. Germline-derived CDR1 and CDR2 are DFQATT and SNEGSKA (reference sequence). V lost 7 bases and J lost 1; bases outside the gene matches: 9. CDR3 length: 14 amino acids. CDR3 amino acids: CSVHIGTANTEAFF. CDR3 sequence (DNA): TGCAGTGTCCACATCGGGACAGCGAACACTGAAGCTTTCTTT.

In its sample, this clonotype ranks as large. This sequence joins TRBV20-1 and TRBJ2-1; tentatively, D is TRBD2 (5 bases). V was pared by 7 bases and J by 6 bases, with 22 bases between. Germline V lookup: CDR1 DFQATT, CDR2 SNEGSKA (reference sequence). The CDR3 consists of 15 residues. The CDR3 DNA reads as TGCAGTGGTTTAGCGAGGAAGAGAGGAGGCAATGAGCAGTTCTTC. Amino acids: CSGLARKRGGNEQFF.

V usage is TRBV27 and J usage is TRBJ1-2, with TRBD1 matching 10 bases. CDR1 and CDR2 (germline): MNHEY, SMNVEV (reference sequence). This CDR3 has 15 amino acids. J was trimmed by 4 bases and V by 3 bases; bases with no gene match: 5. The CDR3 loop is CASSLLGQGTYGYTF. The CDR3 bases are TGTGCCAGCAGTTTGCTGGGACAGGGGACCTATGGCTACACCTTC.

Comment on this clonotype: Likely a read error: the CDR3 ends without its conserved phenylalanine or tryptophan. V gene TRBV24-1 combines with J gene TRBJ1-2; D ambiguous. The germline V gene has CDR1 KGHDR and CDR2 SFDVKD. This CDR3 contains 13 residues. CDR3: CAISEGRSYGYTL. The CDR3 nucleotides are TGTGCCATCAGTGAAGGGCGCTCCTATGGCTACACCCTC.

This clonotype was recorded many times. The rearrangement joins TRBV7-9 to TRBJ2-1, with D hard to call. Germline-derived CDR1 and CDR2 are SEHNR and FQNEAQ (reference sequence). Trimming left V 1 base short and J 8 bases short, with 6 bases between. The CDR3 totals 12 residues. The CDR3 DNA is TGTGCCAGCAGCTTAGAAGGGCATGAGCAGTTCTTC. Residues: CASSLEGHEQFF. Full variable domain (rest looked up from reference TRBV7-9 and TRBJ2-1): DTGVSQNPRHKITKRGQNVTFRCDPISEHNRLYWYRQTLGQGPEFLTYFQNEAQLEKSRLLSDRFSAERPKGSFSTLEIQRTEQGDSAMYLCASSLEGHEQFFGPGTRLTVL.

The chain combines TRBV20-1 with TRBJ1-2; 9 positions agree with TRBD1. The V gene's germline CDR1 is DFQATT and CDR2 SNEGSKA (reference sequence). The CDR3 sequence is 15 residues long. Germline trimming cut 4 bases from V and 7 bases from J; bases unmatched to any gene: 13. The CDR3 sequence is CSATGQGNNQGGYTF. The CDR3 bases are TGCAGTGCTACAGGACAGGGGAATAACCAGGGTGGCTACACCTTC.

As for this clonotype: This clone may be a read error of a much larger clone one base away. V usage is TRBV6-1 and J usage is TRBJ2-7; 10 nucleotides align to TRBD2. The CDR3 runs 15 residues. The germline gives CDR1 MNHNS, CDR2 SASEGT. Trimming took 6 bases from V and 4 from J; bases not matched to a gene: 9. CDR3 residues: CASSPQAGGLYEQYF. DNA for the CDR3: TGTGCCAGCAGCCCTCAAGCGGGAGGGTTGTACGAGCAGTACTTC.

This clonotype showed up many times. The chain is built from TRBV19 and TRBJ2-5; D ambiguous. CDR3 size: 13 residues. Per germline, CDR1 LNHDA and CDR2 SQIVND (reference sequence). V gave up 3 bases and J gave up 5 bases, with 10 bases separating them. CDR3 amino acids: CASSISTRETQYF. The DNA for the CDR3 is TGTGCCAGTAGTATTTCGACAAGGGAGACCCAGTACTTC. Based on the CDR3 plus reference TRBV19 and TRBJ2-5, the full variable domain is DGGITQSPKYLFRKEGQNVTLSCEQNLNHDAMYWYRQDPGQGLRLIYYSQIVNDFQKGDIAEGYSVSREKKESFPLTVTSAQKNPTAFYLCASSISTRETQYFGPGTRLLVL.

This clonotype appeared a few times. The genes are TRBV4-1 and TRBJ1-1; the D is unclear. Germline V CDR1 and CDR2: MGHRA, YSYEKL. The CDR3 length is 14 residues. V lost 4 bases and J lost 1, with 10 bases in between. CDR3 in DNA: TGCGCCAGCAGCCCTCAACTTGGGAACACTGAAGCTTTCTTT. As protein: CASSPQLGNTEAFF.

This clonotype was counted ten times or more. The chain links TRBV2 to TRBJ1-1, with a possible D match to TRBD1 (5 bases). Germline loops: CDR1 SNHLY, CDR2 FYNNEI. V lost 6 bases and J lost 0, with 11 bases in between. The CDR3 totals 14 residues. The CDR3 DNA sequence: TGTGCCAGCAGGATCAGGGCGATGAACACTGAAGCTTTCTTT. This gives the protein CASRIRAMNTEAFF.

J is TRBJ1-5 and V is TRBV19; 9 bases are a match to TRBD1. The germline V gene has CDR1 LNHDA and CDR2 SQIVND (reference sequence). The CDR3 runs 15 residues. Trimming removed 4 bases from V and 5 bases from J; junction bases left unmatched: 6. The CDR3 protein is CASSTRDRVDQPQHF. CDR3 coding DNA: TGTGCCAGTAGTACCCGGGACAGGGTTGATCAGCCCCAGCATTTT.

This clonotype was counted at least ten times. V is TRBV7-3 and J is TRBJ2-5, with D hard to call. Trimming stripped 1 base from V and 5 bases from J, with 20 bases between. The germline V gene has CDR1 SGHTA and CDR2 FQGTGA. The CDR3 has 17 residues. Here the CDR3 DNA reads TGTGCCAGCAGCTTAAAGGGATCTGTAGGGTCCGCGGAGACCCAGTACTTC. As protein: CASSLKGSVGSAETQYF.

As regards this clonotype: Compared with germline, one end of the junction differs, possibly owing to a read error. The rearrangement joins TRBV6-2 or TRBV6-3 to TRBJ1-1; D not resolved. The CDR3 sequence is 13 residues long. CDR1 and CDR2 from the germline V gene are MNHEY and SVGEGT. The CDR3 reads CASTQRAPTEALF. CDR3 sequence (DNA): TGTGCCAGCACGCAGAGGGCTCCCACCGAAGCTCTCTTT.

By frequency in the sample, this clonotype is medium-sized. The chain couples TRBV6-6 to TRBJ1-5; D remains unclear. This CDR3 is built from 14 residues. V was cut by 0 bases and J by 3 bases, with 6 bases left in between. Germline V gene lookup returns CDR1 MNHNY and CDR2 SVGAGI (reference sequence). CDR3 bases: TGTGCCAGCAGTTACTCCCCCCACAATCAGCCCCAGCATTTT. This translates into CASSYSPHNQPQHF.

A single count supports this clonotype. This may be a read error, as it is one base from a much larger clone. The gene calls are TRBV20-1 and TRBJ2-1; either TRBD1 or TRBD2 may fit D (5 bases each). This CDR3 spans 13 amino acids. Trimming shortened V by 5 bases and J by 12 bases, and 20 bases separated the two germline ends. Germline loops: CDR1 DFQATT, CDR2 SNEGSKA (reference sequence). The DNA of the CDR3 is TGCAGTGCTCCGCCCGGGACCACCCGGGGGCAGTTCTTC. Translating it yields CSAPPGTTRGQFF.